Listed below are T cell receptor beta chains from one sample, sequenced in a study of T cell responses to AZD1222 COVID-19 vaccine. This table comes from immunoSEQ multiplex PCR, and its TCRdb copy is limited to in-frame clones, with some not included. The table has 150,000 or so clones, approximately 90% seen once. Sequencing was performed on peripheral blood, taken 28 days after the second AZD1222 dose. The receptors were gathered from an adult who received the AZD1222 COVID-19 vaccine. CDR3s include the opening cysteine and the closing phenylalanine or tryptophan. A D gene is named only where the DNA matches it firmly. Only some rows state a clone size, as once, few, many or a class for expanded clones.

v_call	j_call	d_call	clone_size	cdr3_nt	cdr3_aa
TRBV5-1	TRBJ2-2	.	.	TGCGCCAGCAGCTTGGCGACCGGACTGGACACCGGGGAGCTGTTTTTT	CASSLATGLDTGELFF
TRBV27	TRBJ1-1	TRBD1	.	TGTGCCAGCAGTCGACAGGGCCTGAACACTGAAGCTTTCTTT	CASSRQGLNTEAFF
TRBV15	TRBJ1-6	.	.	TGTGCCACCAGCAGACTTCAAAACCGGGATTCACCCCTCCACTTT	CATSRLQNRDSPLHF
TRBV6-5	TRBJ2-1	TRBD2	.	TGTGCCAGCAGTACCCGGACTAGCGGGGGGAATGAGCAGTTCTTC	CASSTRTSGGNEQFF
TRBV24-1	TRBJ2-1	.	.	TGTGCCACCAGTGATTTTAGCCCTCCCTACAATGAGCAGTTCTTC	CATSDFSPPYNEQFF
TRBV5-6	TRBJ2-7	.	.	TGTGCCAGCAGCTCCTGGGTCAACGAGCAGTACTTC	CASSSWVNEQYF
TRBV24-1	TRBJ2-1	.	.	TGTGCCACCAGTGACCCTACAGAGCAGCAGTTCTTC	CATSDPTEQQFF
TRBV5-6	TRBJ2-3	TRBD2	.	TGTGCCAGCAGCTACGGACTAGCCTCCGTCTTAGATACGCAGTATTTT	CASSYGLASVLDTQYF
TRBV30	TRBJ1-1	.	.	TGTGCCTGGAGTGTTGGGAATATTGCTTTCTTT	CAWSVGNIAFF
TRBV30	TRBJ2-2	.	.	TGTGCCTGGAGTGTAATGGGGGCAGGCACCGGGGAGCTGTTTTTT	CAWSVMGAGTGELFF
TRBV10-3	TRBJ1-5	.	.	TGTGCCATCAGTGAAGGACAGAGTTCTCAGCCCCAGCATTTT	CAISEGQSSQPQHF
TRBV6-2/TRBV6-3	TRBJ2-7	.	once	TGTGCCAGCAGTTTGGACGGTAGGAGCTCCTACGAGCAGTACTTC	CASSLDGRSSYEQYF
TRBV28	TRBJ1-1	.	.	TGTGCCAGCAGTTTAAGCTCTCGGGGGCGCACTGAAGCTTTCTTT	CASSLSSRGRTEAFF
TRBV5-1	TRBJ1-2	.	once	TGCGCCAGCAGCTTGGACGCTAGACAGGCCTCTGATGGCTACACCTTC	CASSLDARQASDGYTF
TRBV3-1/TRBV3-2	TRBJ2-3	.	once	TGTGCCAGCAGCCCCGGCCGAAGTGCAGATACGCAGTATTTT	CASSPGRSADTQYF
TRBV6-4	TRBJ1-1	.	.	TGTGCCAGCAGTCCTCGGGAGAACACTGAAGCTTTCTTT	CASSPRENTEAFF
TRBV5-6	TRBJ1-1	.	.	TGTGCCAGCAGCTTGGGAGCAGCAAGGGGGGAAGCTTTCTTT	CASSLGAARGEAFF
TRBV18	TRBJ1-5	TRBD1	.	TGTGCCAGCTCGGAGGGACAGGGAGGCAATCAGCCCCAGCATTTT	CASSEGQGGNQPQHF
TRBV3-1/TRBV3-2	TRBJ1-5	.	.	TGTGCCAGCAGCCAAGCCAGACAACAGCCCCAGCATTTT	CASSQARQQPQHF
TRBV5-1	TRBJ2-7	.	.	TGCGCCAGCAGCTTGGGATTTTACGAGCAGTACTTC	CASSLGFYEQYF
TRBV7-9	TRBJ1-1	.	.	TGTGCCAGCAGCCAAAGCCGTGGGACTGAAGCTTTCTTT	CASSQSRGTEAFF
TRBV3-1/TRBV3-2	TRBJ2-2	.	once	TGTGCCAGCTTTTCAGGGGGGAGTTTCGGTGGGACCGGGGAGCTGTTTTTT	CASFSGGSFGGTGELFF
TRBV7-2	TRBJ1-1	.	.	TGTGCCAGCAGCTTCCCTGAGGACACTGAAGCTTTCTTT	CASSFPEDTEAFF
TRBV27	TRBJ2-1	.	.	TGTGCCAGCAGTTTACAGGTGGTGGATGAGCAGTTCTTC	CASSLQVVDEQFF
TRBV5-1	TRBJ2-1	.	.	TGCGCCAGCAGCGGAAGGAGAGGGGCGTTTGTCGGCCAAAGGAATGAGCAGTTCTTC	CASSGRRGAFVGQRNEQFF
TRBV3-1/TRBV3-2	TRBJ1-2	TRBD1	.	TGTGCCAGCAGCCAAACAGGGGGGGTTTATGGCTACACCTTC	CASSQTGGVYGYTF
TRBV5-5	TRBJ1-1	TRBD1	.	TGTGCCAGCAGCCGTCCTACAGGGGTGAGCACTGAAGCTTTCTTT	CASSRPTGVSTEAFF
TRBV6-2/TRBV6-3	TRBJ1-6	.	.	TGTGCCAGCAGCCTCCTGAGTTCACCCCTCCACTTT	CASSLLSSPLHF
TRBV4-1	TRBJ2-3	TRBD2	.	TGCGCCAGCAGCCAAGAGGGGCGGGAGGATACGCAGTATTTT	CASSQEGREDTQYF
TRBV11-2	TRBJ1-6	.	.	TGTGCCAGCAGCCAAAAAACCTATAATTCACCCCTCCACTTT	CASSQKTYNSPLHF
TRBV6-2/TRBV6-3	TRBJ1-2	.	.	TGTGCCAGCAGTTACCCCCTGACAGACGCTAACTATGGCTACACCTTC	CASSYPLTDANYGYTF
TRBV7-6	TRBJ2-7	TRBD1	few	TGTGCCAGCAGCCAGACCAGGGACAGGCCGGCCTACGAGCAGTACTTC	CASSQTRDRPAYEQYF
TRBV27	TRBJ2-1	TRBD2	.	TGTGCCAGCAGTCGTAGCGGGATTGAAAATGAGCAGTTCTTC	CASSRSGIENEQFF
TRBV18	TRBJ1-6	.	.	TGTGCCAGCTCACCGGAGTTATTTTCACCCCTCCACTTT	CASSPELFSPLHF
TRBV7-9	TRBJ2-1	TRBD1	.	TGTGCCAGCAGCGCTACAGGGGGTCGCTCCTACAATGAGCAGTTCTTC	CASSATGGRSYNEQFF
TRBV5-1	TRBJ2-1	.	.	TGCGCCAGCAGCGCTTCCTACAATGAGCAGTTCTTC	CASSASYNEQFF
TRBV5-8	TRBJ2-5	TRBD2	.	TGTGCCAGCAGCTTGGTAACGGGAGGGCTGGAGACCCAGTACTTC	CASSLVTGGLETQYF
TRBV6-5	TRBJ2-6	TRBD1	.	TGTGCCACTGGGACAGGGGGCTCTGGGGCCAACGTCCTGACTTTC	CATGTGGSGANVLTF
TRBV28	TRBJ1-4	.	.	TGTGCCAGCAGTTTGTATCCCCCGGAAAAACTGTTTTTT	CASSLYPPEKLFF
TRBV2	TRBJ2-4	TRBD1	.	TGTGCCAGCAGTGAAGCGCGGGACAGGCCGTATGGAGATCAGTACTTC	CASSEARDRPYGDQYF
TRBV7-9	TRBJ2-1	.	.	TGTGCCAGCAGCTTAGCGCGGCCGGGTATGTACAATGAGCAGTTCTTC	CASSLARPGMYNEQFF
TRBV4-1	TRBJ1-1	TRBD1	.	TGCGCCAGCAGCCAATTAACAGGGGGTGAAGCTTTCTTT	CASSQLTGGEAFF
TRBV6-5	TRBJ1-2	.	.	TGTGCCAGCCTTACAGGGCGCTATGGCTACACCTTC	CASLTGRYGYTF
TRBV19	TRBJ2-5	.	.	TGTGCCAGTAGTATGAAGTGGACTCCGAAGACCCAGTACTTC	CASSMKWTPKTQYF
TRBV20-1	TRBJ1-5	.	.	TGCAGTGCTAGTGTTAGAGGGGAAGGACCCCAGCATTTT	CSASVRGEGPQHF
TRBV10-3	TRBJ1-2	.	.	TGTGCCATCAGTGAGGATTCGGATGGCTACACCTTC	CAISEDSDGYTF
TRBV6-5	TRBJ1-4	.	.	TGTGCCAGCAGTTACTCGGCCCAGGAAAAACTGTTTTTT	CASSYSAQEKLFF
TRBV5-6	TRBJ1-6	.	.	TGTGCCAGCAGCGTGGACGGACTAAGACTAAGCTCCTATAATTCACCCCTCCACTTT	CASSVDGLRLSSYNSPLHF
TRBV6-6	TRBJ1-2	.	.	TGTGCCAGCAGTTCCCGCCGGGACGATGACTATGGCTACACCTTC	CASSSRRDDDYGYTF
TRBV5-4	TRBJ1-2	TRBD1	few	TGTGCCAGCAGCTCCGGGCAGGGGGCCCGTGGCTACACCTTC	CASSSGQGARGYTF
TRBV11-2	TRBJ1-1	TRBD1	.	TGTGCCAGCAGCTTTGGGACAGGAGACACTGAAGCTTTCTTT	CASSFGTGDTEAFF
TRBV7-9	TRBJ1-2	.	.	TGTGCCAGCAGCTCGTCAGGGTTGGACTATGGCTACACCTTC	CASSSSGLDYGYTF
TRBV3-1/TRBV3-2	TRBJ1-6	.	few	TGTGCCAGCAGCCAGGGGGGGCGGCCCACCGGGTATTCACCCCTCCACTTT	CASSQGGRPTGYSPLHF